The subject of this entry is one TCR beta chain. This clone has only one observation. The antigen it binds to is not known. Per-base quality was not reported, and no clone a single base away is much larger than it. The data derive from a study of PD-1 blockade in classical Hodgkin lymphoma (TCRdb year 2020). Context from the whole study: Nivolumab dosing was 3 mg/kg intravenously every 2 weeks, continuing until either disease progression or unacceptable toxicity. The study used CyTOF and TCR beta sequencing to define a peripheral blood immune signature of response to PD-1 blockade in classical Hodgkin lymphoma. Overall study results and their limits: The study was restricted to a single clinical trial cohort, and the causes of repertoire differences, possibly disease activity or prior therapy, were left undefined. Trial patients with a complete response had baseline diversity similar to that of newly diagnosed patients, while partial responders and progressors had significantly lower diversity. Baseline TCR diversity was reported to be lower in newly diagnosed patients than in healthy donors, and even lower in relapsed/refractory patients. CD4+ but not CD8+ TCR diversity rose significantly by C4D1 (p=0.0027 vs p=0.16), most apparent in complete responders (p=0.02). Patients starting nivolumab less than 1 year after ASCT had lower diversity and were excluded from later analyses to avoid confounding by immune reconstitution.

Read against the paper, the sample's time point label means: cycle 4 day 1 (C4D1), after five to seven weeks of nivolumab. Relapse after autologous stem cell transplantation had occurred in all trial patients, and cohorts A, B and C were distinguished by prior brentuximab vedotin exposure. The trial cohort comprised 60 or so patients with relapsed/refractory classical Hodgkin lymphoma whose best overall responses were complete response, partial response or progressive disease. In the multi-cohort phase II CheckMate 205 trial, trial patients received single-agent nivolumab. Best overall response was determined by an independent review committee according to the 2007 International Working Group response criteria. Trial PBMCs were obtained immediately prior to nivolumab initiation (C1D1) and on therapy at cycle 2 day 1 and cycle 4 day 1. After peripheral blood was drawn into 8 mL Vacutainer Cell Preparation Tubes, PBMCs were isolated by centrifugation and then cryopreserved.

The CDR3 covers 12 residues, taking in both the cysteine and the phenylalanine. Just CDR3 DNA is preserved here, 36 bases in frame from base 1. The germline V gene sets CDR1 to MRHNA and CDR2 to SNTAGT. The germline ends are 6 bases apart after V is trimmed by 3 bases and J by 5 bases. The Qiagen DNeasy kit was used to extract genomic DNA from unsorted PBMCs and from the negatively selected CD4+ and CD8+ fractions. Amplification of TCR beta CDR3 regions was done by immunoSEQ multiplex PCR with primers that anneal to V and J segments. Amplification bias was minimized using a synthetic immune receptor repertoire, and residual bias was removed computationally after sequencing. The published analysis was carried out like this. Repertoire diversity was quantified as the Shannon entropy index using custom Python scripts. Unsorted, CD4+ and CD8+ repertoires were analyzed separately, except in combined analyses where CD4+ and CD8+ sequences were merged in silico. Clonal expansion was defined as a frequency increase of at least 2-fold after treatment compared with C1D1, and clones undetected at baseline were assigned a pseudocount of 0.5. Clones with 0 or 1 copy at C1D1 were defined as singleton clones, while clones with 2 or more copies were defined as non-singleton clones. By matching protein sequences in sorted samples from the same patient, clones expanded in unsorted samples were annotated as CD4+, CD8+ or unknown. Wilcoxon tests were applied to paired samples to test diversity changes from C1D1 to C4D1. What TCRdb holds here is the immuneACCESS table cut down to in-frame rearrangements. Part of the clones is not present; checked against another copy, under half of the missing clones reflect an unresolved V gene, and the others are unexplained. Clone size and the V and J calls come from that table; the DNA yielded D and trimming. The sample table holds 19,000 or so clones, of which more than 80% were seen once. Of the sample, about an eighth falls within the top ten clones.

This chain is built from TRBV6-4 and TRBJ2-3; no D gene is confidently identified. The source was peripheral blood mononuclear cells (PBMCs), collected before the fourth cycle of nivolumab. The source is a human donor with classical Hodgkin lymphoma. The CDR3 loop reads CASSDGEDTQYF. The DNA is TGTGCCAGCAGTGATGGGGAAGATACGCAGTATTTT.